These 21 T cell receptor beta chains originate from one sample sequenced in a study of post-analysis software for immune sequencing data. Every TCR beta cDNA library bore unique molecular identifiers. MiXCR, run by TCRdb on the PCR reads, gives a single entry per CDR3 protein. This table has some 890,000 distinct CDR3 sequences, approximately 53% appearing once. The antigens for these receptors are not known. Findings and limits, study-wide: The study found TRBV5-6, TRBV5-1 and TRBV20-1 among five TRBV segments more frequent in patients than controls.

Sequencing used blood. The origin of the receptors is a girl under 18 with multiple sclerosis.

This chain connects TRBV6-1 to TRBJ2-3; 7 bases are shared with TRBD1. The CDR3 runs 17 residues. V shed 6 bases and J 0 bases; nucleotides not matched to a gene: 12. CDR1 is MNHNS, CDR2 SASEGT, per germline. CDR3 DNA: TGTGCCAGCAGGAGAGACTGGCAGGGGGTTAGCACAGATACGCAGTATTTT. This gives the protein CASRRDWQGVSTDTQYF.

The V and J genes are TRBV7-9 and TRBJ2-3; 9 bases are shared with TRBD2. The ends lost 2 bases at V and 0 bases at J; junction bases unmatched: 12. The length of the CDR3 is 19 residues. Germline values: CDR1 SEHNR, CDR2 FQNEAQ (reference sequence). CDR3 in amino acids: CASSLSVLAGSSSTDTQYF. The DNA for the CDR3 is TGTGCCAGCAGCTTATCGGTCCTAGCGGGATCGTCTAGCACAGATACGCAGTATTTT.

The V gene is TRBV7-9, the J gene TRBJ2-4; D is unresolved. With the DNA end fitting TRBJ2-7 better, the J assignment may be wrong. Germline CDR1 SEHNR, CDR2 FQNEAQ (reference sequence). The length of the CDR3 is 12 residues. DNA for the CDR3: TGTGCCAGCAGCCCCCGCGTCAACGAGCAGTACTTC. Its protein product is CASSPRVNEQYF.

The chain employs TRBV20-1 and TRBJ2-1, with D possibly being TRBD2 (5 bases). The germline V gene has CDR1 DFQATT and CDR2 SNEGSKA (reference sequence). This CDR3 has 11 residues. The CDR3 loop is CSGVSYNEQFF. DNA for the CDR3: TGCAGCGGGGTCTCCTACAATGAGCAGTTCTTC.

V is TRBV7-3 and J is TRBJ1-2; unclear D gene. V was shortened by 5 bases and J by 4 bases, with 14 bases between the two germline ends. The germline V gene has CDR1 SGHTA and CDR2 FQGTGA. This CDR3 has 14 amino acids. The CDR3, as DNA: TGTGCCAGCAGCGCAAATAGGATCTCCTATGGCTACACCTTC. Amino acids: CASSANRISYGYTF.

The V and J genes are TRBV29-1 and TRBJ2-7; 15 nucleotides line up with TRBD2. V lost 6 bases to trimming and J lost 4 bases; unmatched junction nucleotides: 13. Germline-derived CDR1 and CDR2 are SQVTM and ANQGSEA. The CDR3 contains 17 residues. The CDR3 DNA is TGCAGCGTAACAACCTGGACTAGCGGGAGGGCACCGTACGAGCAGTACTTC. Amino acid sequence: CSVTTWTSGRAPYEQYF.

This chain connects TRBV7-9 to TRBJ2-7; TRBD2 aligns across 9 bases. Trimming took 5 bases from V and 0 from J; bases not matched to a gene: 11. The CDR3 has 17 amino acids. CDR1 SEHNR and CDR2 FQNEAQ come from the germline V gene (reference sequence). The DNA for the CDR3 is TGTGCCAGCAGCCCATACCTGACTAGCGGTAGCTCCTACGAGCAGTACTTC. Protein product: CASSPYLTSGSSYEQYF.

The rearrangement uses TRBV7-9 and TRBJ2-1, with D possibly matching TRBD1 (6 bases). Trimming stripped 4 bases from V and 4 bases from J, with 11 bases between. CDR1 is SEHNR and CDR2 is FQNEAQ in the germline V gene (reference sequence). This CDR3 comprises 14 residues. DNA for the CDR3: TGTGCCAGCAGCTGGACAGAGGGATACAATGAGCAGTTCTTC. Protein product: CASSWTEGYNEQFF.

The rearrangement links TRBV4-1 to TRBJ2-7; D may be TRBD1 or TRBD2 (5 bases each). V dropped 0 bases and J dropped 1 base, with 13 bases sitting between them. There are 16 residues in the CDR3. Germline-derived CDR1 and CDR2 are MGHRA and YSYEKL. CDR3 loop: CASSQEEGWGSYEQYF. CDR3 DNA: TGCGCCAGCAGCCAAGAAGAGGGCTGGGGGTCCTACGAGCAGTACTTC.

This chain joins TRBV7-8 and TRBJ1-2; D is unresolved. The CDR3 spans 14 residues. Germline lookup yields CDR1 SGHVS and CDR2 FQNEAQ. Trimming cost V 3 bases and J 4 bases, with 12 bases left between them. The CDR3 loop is CASSLTGLTYGYTF. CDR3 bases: TGTGCCAGCAGCTTGACCGGACTAACCTATGGCTACACCTTC.

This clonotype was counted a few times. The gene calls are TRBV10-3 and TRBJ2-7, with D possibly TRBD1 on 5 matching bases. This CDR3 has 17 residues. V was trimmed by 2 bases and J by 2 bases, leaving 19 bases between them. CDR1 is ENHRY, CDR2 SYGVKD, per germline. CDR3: CAISELPEEQGTYEQYF. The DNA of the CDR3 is TGTGCCATCAGTGAGCTCCCCGAGGAGCAGGGAACCTACGAGCAGTACTTC.

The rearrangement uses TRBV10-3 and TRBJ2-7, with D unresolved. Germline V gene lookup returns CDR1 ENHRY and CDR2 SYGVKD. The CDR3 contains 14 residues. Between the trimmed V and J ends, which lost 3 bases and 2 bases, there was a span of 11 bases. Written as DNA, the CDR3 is TGTGCCATCAGTGAATCGGGCCAGACCTACGAGCAGTACTTC. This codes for CAISESGQTYEQYF.

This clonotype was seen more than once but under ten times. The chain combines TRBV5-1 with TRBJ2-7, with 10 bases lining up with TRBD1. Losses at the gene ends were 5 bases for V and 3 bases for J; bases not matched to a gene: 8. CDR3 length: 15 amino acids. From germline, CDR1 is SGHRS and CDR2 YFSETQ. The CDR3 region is CASRSGTGVFYEQYF. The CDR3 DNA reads TGCGCCAGCAGGTCCGGGACAGGGGTTTTCTACGAGCAGTACTTC.

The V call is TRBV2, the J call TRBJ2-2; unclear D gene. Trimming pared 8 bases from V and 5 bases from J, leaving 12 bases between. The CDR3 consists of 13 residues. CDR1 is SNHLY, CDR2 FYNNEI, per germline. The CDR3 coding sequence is TGTGCCAGCTTCGTGGCCGGGACCGGGGAGCTGTTTTTT. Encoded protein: CASFVAGTGELFF.

The CDR3 is CASSPSDRGDNSPLHF. The CDR3 DNA reads as TGTGCCAGCAGTCCCTCCGACAGGGGCGATAATTCACCCCTCCACTTT. J is TRBJ1-6 and V is TRBV12-3 or TRBV12-4; TRBD1 matches at 8 bases. The V gene end was trimmed by 5 bases and the J gene end by 5 bases; junction bases not matched to a gene: 8. CDR3 size: 16 residues.

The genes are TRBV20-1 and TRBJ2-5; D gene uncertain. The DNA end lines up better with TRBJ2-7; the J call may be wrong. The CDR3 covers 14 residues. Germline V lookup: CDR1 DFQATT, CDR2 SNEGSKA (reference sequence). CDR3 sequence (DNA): TGCAGTGCTAGTAAGGCGCCGGGCGGCTACGAGCAGTACTTC. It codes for CSASKAPGGYEQYF.

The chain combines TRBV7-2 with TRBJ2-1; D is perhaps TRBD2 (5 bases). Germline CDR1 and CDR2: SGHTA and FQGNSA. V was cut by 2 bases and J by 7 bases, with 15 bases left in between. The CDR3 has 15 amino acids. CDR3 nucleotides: TGTGCCAGCAGCTTATCGCGGGTCGTGGGGAATGAGCAGTTCTTC. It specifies CASSLSRVVGNEQFF.

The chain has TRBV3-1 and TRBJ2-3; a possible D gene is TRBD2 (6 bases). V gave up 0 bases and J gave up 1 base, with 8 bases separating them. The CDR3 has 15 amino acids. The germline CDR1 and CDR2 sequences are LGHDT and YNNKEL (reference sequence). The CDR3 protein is CASSQEGGGTDTQYF. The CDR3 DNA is TGTGCCAGCAGCCAAGAAGGCGGGGGCACAGATACGCAGTATTTT.

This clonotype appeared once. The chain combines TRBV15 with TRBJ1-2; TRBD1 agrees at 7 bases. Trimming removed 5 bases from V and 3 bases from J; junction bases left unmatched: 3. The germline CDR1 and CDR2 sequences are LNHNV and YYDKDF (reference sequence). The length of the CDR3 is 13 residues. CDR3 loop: CATSPQGYYGYTF. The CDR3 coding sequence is TGTGCCACCAGCCCACAGGGGTACTATGGCTACACCTTC.

CDR3 amino acids: CASSPGQGQQYF. The CDR3 nucleotides read TGCGCCAGCAGCCCTGGACAGGGGCAGCAGTACTTC. The chain employs TRBV5-1 and TRBJ2-5, with 9 bases that match TRBD1. The length of the CDR3 is 12 residues. The V segment lost 4 bases and the J segment 11 bases; nucleotides outside the gene matches: 6. Germline V CDR1 and CDR2: SGHRS, YFSETQ. Full variable domain (remainder filled in from reference TRBV5-1 and TRBJ2-5): KAGVTQTPRYLIKTRGQQVTLSCSPISGHRSVSWYQQTPGQGLQFLFEYFSETQRNKGNFPGRFSGRQFSNSRSEMNVSTLELGDSALYLCASSPGQGQQYFGPGTRLLVL.

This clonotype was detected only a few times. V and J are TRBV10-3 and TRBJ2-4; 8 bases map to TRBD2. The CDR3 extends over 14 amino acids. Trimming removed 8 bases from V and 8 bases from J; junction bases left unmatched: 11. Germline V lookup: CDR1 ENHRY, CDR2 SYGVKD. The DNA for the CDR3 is TGTGCCATCGCCCGTAGTAGCGGGAATGACATTCAGTACTTC. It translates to CAIARSSGNDIQYF.